This TCR beta chain was profiled in a study of blood T cell repertoires in COVID-19. V lost 1 base and J lost 2, with 6 bases in between. CDR1 and CDR2 (germline): SGHRS, YFSETQ. This CDR3 is 13 amino acids long. Only in-frame clones appear in the TCRdb table, and some are missing; sequencing was by immunoSEQ multiplex PCR. In the table there are 43,000 or so clones, 86% of which are singletons. The source material was peripheral blood. The clonotype originates from a man aged 60 to 75 with active or convalescent COVID-19. The chain uses TRBV5-1 and TRBJ1-1, with D possibly matching TRBD1 (5 bases). The CDR3 loop is CASSLTGNTEAFF. CDR3 bases: TGCGCCAGCAGCTTGACAGGCAACACTGAAGCTTTCTTT.